One sample yielded the 24 T cell receptor beta chains listed below, sequenced in a study of control samples from healthy donors and cancer patients. Sequencing was performed with immunoSEQ multiplex PCR; in TCRdb, only in-frame clones are kept and a portion is missing. The sample carries about 100,000 clones, approximately 80% recorded once. The source material was blood. Receptors originate from a man younger than 40 in good health.

This clone was found once. This chain connects TRBV30 to TRBJ2-3; D unclear. The CDR3 extends over 14 amino acids. The germline V and J ends were trimmed by 5 bases and 3 bases, with 15 bases remaining between them. CDR1 and CDR2 from the germline V gene are GTSNPN and SVGIG (reference sequence). The CDR3 loop is CAWDRSGGTDTQYF. As DNA, the CDR3 is TGTGCCTGGGACCGGTCCGGTGGAACAGATACGCAGTATTTT.

The rearrangement uses TRBV6-5 and TRBJ1-6, with TRBD1 as a possible D gene (5 bases). V lost 7 bases and J lost 5, with 12 bases in between. The germline gives CDR1 MNHEY, CDR2 SVGAGI. The CDR3 contains 14 residues. This CDR3 is CASTTRQNNSPLHF. The CDR3 nucleotides are TGTGCCAGCACCACCAGACAGAATAATTCACCCCTCCACTTT.

This clone was recorded once. V and J are TRBV28 and TRBJ1-1, with D unresolved. CDR3 length: 11 residues. Germline V CDR1 and CDR2: MDHEN, SYDVKM. V lost 1 base and J lost 10, with 7 bases in between. In DNA form, the CDR3 reads TGTGCCAGCAGTTTATTCCCTAGAGCTTTCTTT. Translation gives CASSLFPRAFF.

The V call is TRBV5-1, the J call TRBJ2-3, with TRBD1 matching over 7 bases. The germline CDR1 and CDR2 sequences are SGHRS and YFSETQ. V was pared by 0 bases and J by 5 bases, with 0 bases of the junction left unmatched. CDR3 size: 13 residues. CDR3 sequence reads: CASSLGQGDTQYF. DNA for the CDR3: TGCGCCAGCAGCTTGGGACAGGGAGATACGCAGTATTTT.

The chain employs TRBV19 and TRBJ1-5; unclear D gene. The germline V gene has CDR1 LNHDA and CDR2 SQIVND (reference sequence). CDR3 length: 14 amino acids. Trimming removed 1 base from V and 4 bases from J, with 8 bases in between. The CDR3 region has the DNA TGTGCCAGTAGTATAGCAGGTGTTAATCAGCCCCAGCATTTT. Translating gives CASSIAGVNQPQHF.

The chain employs TRBV5-1 and TRBJ2-7; 11 nucleotides match TRBD1. The ends lost 4 bases at V and 5 bases at J; junction bases unmatched: 8. In germline, CDR1 is SGHRS, CDR2 YFSETQ. The CDR3 is 15 amino acids. Here the CDR3 reads CASSRGTGGQNEQYF. The DNA for the CDR3 is TGCGCCAGCAGCCGGGGGACAGGGGGACAAAACGAGCAGTACTTC.

This clone was picked up one time. Mismatch with germline at one junction end may stem from a read error. V is TRBV7-2 and J is TRBJ2-1; D could derive from TRBD1 or TRBD2 (5 bases each). This CDR3 has 18 residues. Germline-derived CDR1 and CDR2 are SGHTA and FQGNSA. Here the CDR3 DNA reads TGTGCCAGCAGTTTAGTGGGGAGAGGGGCCCGCTCCTACAATGAGCAGTTCTTC. Protein: CASSLVGRGARSYNEQFF.

The chain is built from TRBV30 and TRBJ1-1; possibly TRBD1 for D (5 bases). Germline V CDR1 and CDR2: GTSNPN, SVGIG (reference sequence). This CDR3 contains 14 residues. V gave up 5 bases and J gave up 0 bases, with 13 bases separating them. The CDR3 loop is CAWGGRVVNTEAFF. The CDR3 bases are TGTGCCTGGGGGGGGAGGGTGGTGAACACTGAAGCTTTCTTT.

The chain joins TRBV24-1 to TRBJ1-1, with D perhaps TRBD1 (6 bases). CDR1 is KGHDR, CDR2 SFDVKD, per germline. The CDR3 sequence is 13 residues long. Trimming removed 7 bases from V and 0 bases from J, with 8 bases in between. The DNA of the CDR3 is TGTGCCACCAGCGACAGGATGAACACTGAAGCTTTCTTT. Protein sequence: CATSDRMNTEAFF.

The DNA for the CDR3 is TGCGCCAGCAGCTTGAGGCTACAGGGCGACGGGGAGCTGTTTTTT. Its protein is CASSLRLQGDGELFF. The chain has TRBV5-1 and TRBJ2-2, with D perhaps TRBD1 (6 bases). The CDR3 has 15 residues. With 1 base removed from V and 7 bases from J, the gap between germline ends came to 14 bases. From germline, CDR1 is SGHRS and CDR2 YFSETQ. Filled out from reference TRBV5-1 and TRBJ2-2, the complete variable domain reads KAGVTQTPRYLIKTRGQQVTLSCSPISGHRSVSWYQQTPGQGLQFLFEYFSETQRNKGNFPGRFSGRQFSNSRSEMNVSTLELGDSALYLCASSLRLQGDGELFFGEGSRLTVL.

The chain couples TRBV12-3 or TRBV12-4 to TRBJ2-5, with 7 bases identical to TRBD2. This CDR3 comprises 12 residues. V dropped 6 bases and J dropped 5; count of bases not matched to a gene: 3. The chain's CDR3 is CASSREVETQYF. CDR3 nucleotides: TGTGCCAGCAGCCGGGAGGTGGAGACCCAGTACTTC.

The V and J genes are TRBV28 and TRBJ1-5, with D unclear. The CDR3 extends over 13 amino acids. The V and J ends lost 3 bases and 7 bases respectively, with 10 bases between them. CDR1 is MDHEN and CDR2 is SYDVKM in the germline V gene. This CDR3 is CASSFARTQPQHF. CDR3 nucleotide sequence: TGTGCCAGCAGTTTCGCCAGAACACAGCCCCAGCATTTT.

The rearrangement uses TRBV10-3 and TRBJ1-1, with a weak D call TRBD1 (5 bases). Trimming took off 5 bases at V and 2 bases at J, with 12 bases between the two ends. CDR3 length: 14 residues. Per the germline V gene, CDR1 is ENHRY and CDR2 is SYGVKD. The CDR3 region has the DNA TGTGCCATCAGTAAGGACATTCAAAACACTGAAGCTTTCTTT. This gives the protein CAISKDIQNTEAFF.

The chain has TRBV18 and TRBJ1-5; TRBD1 might be the D (5 bases). Germline CDR1 and CDR2: KGHSH and LQKENI. V shed 2 bases and J shed 5 bases, with 10 bases lying between them. This CDR3 has 14 residues. The chain's CDR3 is CASSPSGVDQPQHF. The CDR3 nucleotides read TGTGCCAGCTCACCATCGGGGGTGGATCAGCCCCAGCATTTT.

The rearrangement uses TRBV10-3 and TRBJ1-1; 8 bases match TRBD1. The length of the CDR3 is 15 residues. Losses at the gene ends were 6 bases for V and 11 bases for J; bases not matched to a gene: 17. Germline-derived CDR1 and CDR2 are ENHRY and SYGVKD. DNA of the CDR3: TGTGCCATCAGCCCCCGAGACAGGGGAAGGTTAAACGCTTTCTTT. Encoded protein: CAISPRDRGRLNAFF.

CDR3 nucleotides: TGTGCCAGCAGTTTCCGGACAGGGGGCGAGCAGTACTTC. It is translated as CASSFRTGGEQYF. The rearrangement links TRBV12-3 or TRBV12-4 to TRBJ2-7, with TRBD1 matching over 10 bases. J was trimmed by 6 bases and V by 3 bases; bases with no gene match: 2. The CDR3 loop spans 13 amino acids.

The chain employs TRBV15 and TRBJ1-4, with 9 bases that match TRBD1. The trim removed 5 bases at V and 8 bases at J, leaving 12 bases unmatched. Germline V gene lookup returns CDR1 LNHNV and CDR2 YYDKDF (reference sequence). The CDR3 is made up of 16 amino acids. DNA of the CDR3: TGTGCCACCAGCCGGGGGGACCGGGACAGGGACGAAAAACTGTTTTTT. Translated: CATSRGDRDRDEKLFF. Variable domain in full (rest from reference TRBV15 and TRBJ1-4): DAMVIQNPRYQVTQFGKPVTLSCSQTLNHNVMYWYQQKSSQAPKLLFHYYDKDFNNEADTPDNFQSRRPNTSFCFLDIRSPGLGDTAMYLCATSRGDRDRDEKLFFGSGTQLSVL.

CDR3 nucleotides: TGCGCCAGCAGTGAGCACAGGACGGGGGAAGAACAGCCCCAGCATTTT. It yields the protein CASSEHRTGEEQPQHF. This chain links TRBV10-2 with TRBJ1-5, with a weak D call TRBD1 (5 bases). This CDR3 has 16 amino acids. V was clipped by 2 bases and J by 7 bases, with 18 bases between them. Germline CDR1 and CDR2: WSHSY and SAAADI.

V is TRBV7-3 and J is TRBJ1-2; D is ambiguous. Trimming shortened V by 2 bases and J by 5 bases, and 12 bases separated the two germline ends. Per germline, CDR1 SGHTA and CDR2 FQGTGA. The CDR3 sequence is 14 residues long. In nucleotides, the CDR3 is TGTGCCAGCAGCTTATCCAGTACAGAATATGGCTACACCTTC. Protein: CASSLSSTEYGYTF.

In DNA, the CDR3 is TGTGCCTGGAGTTTGGCAGATCATCAGCCCCAGCATTTT. Its translation: CAWSLADHQPQHF. The rearrangement links TRBV30 to TRBJ1-5; D unclear. The germline V and J ends were trimmed by 2 bases and 5 bases, with 10 bases remaining between them. Germline loops: CDR1 GTSNPN, CDR2 SVGIG (reference sequence). This CDR3 has 13 amino acids.

The chain links TRBV30 to TRBJ2-2, with 8 bases that match TRBD1. In germline, CDR1 is GTSNPN, CDR2 SVGIG (reference sequence). V dropped 2 bases and J dropped 7; count of bases not matched to a gene: 6. The CDR3 has 14 amino acids. In DNA, the CDR3 is TGTGCCTGGAGTCTGGCAGGGGGCATCGGGGAGCTGTTTTTT. This sequence encodes CAWSLAGGIGELFF.

The rearrangement links TRBV9 to TRBJ2-2, with unresolved D. Trimming took 3 bases from V and 3 from J, leaving 6 bases between them. Looked up from germline, CDR1 is SGDLS and CDR2 is YYNGEE. The CDR3 has 13 residues. The CDR3 nucleotides are TGTGCCAGCAGCGGAATATACACCGGGGAGCTGTTTTTT. It codes for CASSGIYTGELFF.

In DNA, the CDR3 is TGTGCCAGCAGAAAGGGGGTACTCGATAATTCACCCCTCCACTTT. Amino acids: CASRKGVLDNSPLHF. The V call is TRBV21-1, the J call TRBJ1-6; the table's D call, TRBD1, was not checked against the DNA. TRBV21-1 is reported as a pseudogene. CDR3 length: 15 residues.

The CDR3 sequence: CASANRDEQFF. The CDR3, as DNA: TGTGCCAGCGCGAACAGGGATGAGCAGTTCTTC. This rearrangement joins TRBV2 to TRBJ2-1; D may be TRBD1 (6 bases). CDR1 and CDR2 from the germline V gene are SNHLY and FYNNEI. CDR3 length equals 11 residues. Trimming pared 8 bases from V and 8 bases from J, leaving 10 bases between.